A single sample is the source of the 32 T cell receptor beta chains below, sequenced in a study of breast tumors, draining lymph nodes, adjacent tissues. TCRdb redid the calling of the multiplex PCR reads with MiXCR, one entry per CDR3 protein. The sample records about 7,600 distinct CDR3 sequences, around 80% being singletons. The sample taken for sequencing was tumor-adjacent breast tissue. All receptors derive from a female donor with breast cancer. Some clones in this sample may be carry-over from other donors' samples.

V is TRBV19 and J is TRBJ2-3, with 9 positions matching TRBD2. The CDR3 contains 14 residues. V was pared by 8 bases and J by 6 bases, with 9 bases of the junction left unmatched. Germline V gene lookup returns CDR1 LNHDA and CDR2 SQIVND (reference sequence). The CDR3 protein is CASQHSGSTDTQYF. The CDR3 DNA is TGTGCCAGTCAACATAGCGGGAGTACGGATACGCAGTATTTT. Drawing the rest from reference TRBV19 and TRBJ2-3, the complete variable domain is DGGITQSPKYLFRKEGQNVTLSCEQNLNHDAMYWYRQDPGQGLRLIYYSQIVNDFQKGDIAEGYSVSREKKESFPLTVTSAQKNPTAFYLCASQHSGSTDTQYFGPGTRLTVL.

The chain combines TRBV20-1 with TRBJ2-7; 11 bases line up with TRBD2. Unmatched junction bases numbered 18, after V lost 6 bases and J lost 5 bases. The germline V gene has CDR1 DFQATT and CDR2 SNEGSKA (reference sequence). The CDR3 consists of 17 residues. The CDR3 loop reads CSALFIAGGPVGHEQYF. The CDR3 DNA reads TGCAGTGCCCTCTTCATAGCGGGAGGGCCAGTTGGCCACGAGCAGTACTTC.

V usage is TRBV20-1 and J usage is TRBJ2-1, with 12 positions matching TRBD2. This CDR3 is built from 14 residues. The V and J ends lost 5 bases and 10 bases, in that order; junction bases with no gene match: 9. Germline lookup yields CDR1 DFQATT and CDR2 SNEGSKA (reference sequence). CDR3 nucleotides: TGCAGTGCTTTCCTAGCGGGGGGGCCGGGAGAGCAGTTCTTC. Translation gives CSAFLAGGPGEQFF.

This chain uses TRBV6-6 with TRBJ1-5; TRBD1 aligns across 9 bases. The CDR3 extends over 15 amino acids. Germline CDR1 is MNHNY and CDR2 is SVGAGI (reference sequence). Trimming took 7 bases from V and 2 from J; bases not matched to a gene: 6. The CDR3 here is CASNNRGPGNQPQHF. Here the CDR3 DNA reads TGTGCCAGCAACAACAGGGGGCCGGGCAATCAGCCCCAGCATTTT.

This chain links TRBV5-1 with TRBJ2-5; possible D gene TRBD2, 5 bases. Germline CDR1 SGHRS, CDR2 YFSETQ. This CDR3 has 14 amino acids. Trimming removed 0 bases at V and 5 bases at J, with 11 bases between. The CDR3 loop is CASSLGGIFETQYF. The CDR3 DNA reads as TGCGCCAGCAGCTTGGGAGGGATCTTTGAGACCCAGTACTTC.

The rearrangement joins TRBV15 to TRBJ1-6; possibly TRBD1 for D (5 bases). V gave up 5 bases and J gave up 5 bases, with 19 bases separating them. Germline V gene sequence: CDR1 LNHNV, CDR2 YYDKDF (reference sequence). The length of the CDR3 is 17 residues. The CDR3 sequence is CATSRGLANFDNSPLHF. The CDR3 DNA follows: TGTGCCACCAGCCGGGGCCTCGCGAATTTCGATAATTCACCCCTCCACTTT.

The CDR3 region is CAISENPGTSYEQYF. The CDR3 region has the DNA TGTGCCATCAGTGAGAATCCGGGAACTTCCTACGAGCAGTACTTC. The chain combines TRBV10-3 with TRBJ2-7; a weak D match, TRBD2 (5 bases). CDR1 and CDR2 from the germline V gene are ENHRY and SYGVKD. Trimming left V 2 bases short and J 1 base short, with 12 bases between. The CDR3 length is 15 residues.

The table lists this clonotype with a count of one. CDR3 in DNA: TGTGCCAGCAGCTTATTTCCCAGCTACGAGCAGTACTTC. Its translation: CASSLFPSYEQYF. V usage is TRBV7-3 and J usage is TRBJ2-7; D is uncertain. The CDR3 runs 13 residues. Looked up from germline, CDR1 is SGHTA and CDR2 is FQGTGA. V lost 2 bases and J lost 3, with 8 bases in between.

Sample share makes this clonotype medium-sized. The rearrangement links TRBV12-3 or TRBV12-4 to TRBJ2-3, with 9 bases aligning to TRBD2. Unmatched junction bases numbered 7, after V lost 2 bases and J lost 4 bases. There are 16 residues in the CDR3. DNA of the CDR3: TGTGCCAGCAGTTTACACGCGGGGGGGAATGCAGATACGCAGTATTTT. Residues: CASSLHAGGNADTQYF.

This clonotype was seen at least ten times. This chain joins TRBV3-1 and TRBJ2-1, with TRBD2 matching 11 bases. CDR1 LGHDT and CDR2 YNNKEL come from the germline V gene (reference sequence). V was clipped by 2 bases and J by 8 bases; unmatched bases: 14. The CDR3 totals 18 residues. In nucleotides, the CDR3 is TGTGCCAGCAGCCAAAAACCTTTTGGGCTAGCGGGAGGTCATGAGCAGTTCTTC. This encodes CASSQKPFGLAGGHEQFF.

V usage is TRBV5-1 and J usage is TRBJ1-6; no clear D gene. V lost 3 bases and J 5 bases, leaving 15 bases between the germline ends. This CDR3 has 16 residues. CDR1 and CDR2 (germline): SGHRS, YFSETQ. This CDR3 reads CASSSGGKQNNSPLHF. As DNA, the CDR3 is TGCGCCAGCAGCTCGGGAGGGAAGCAGAATAATTCACCCCTCCACTTT.

The DNA of the CDR3 is TGTGCCAGCAGTCCGGACAGGGGGCAAATCGGGGAGCTGTTTTTT. Translated: CASSPDRGQIGELFF. V and J are TRBV2 and TRBJ2-2, with 11 bases lining up with TRBD1. The CDR3 runs 15 residues. The J segment lost 7 bases and the V segment lost 5 bases, leaving 6 bases of the junction unmatched. Germline V gene lookup returns CDR1 SNHLY and CDR2 FYNNEI.

The chain has TRBV20-1 and TRBJ1-5; the D gene is possibly TRBD1 (6 bases). This CDR3 is 17 amino acids long. Germline CDR1 DFQATT, CDR2 SNEGSKA (reference sequence). The V gene lost 2 bases and the J gene lost 4 bases, with 21 bases spanning the gap. CDR3 bases: TGCAGTGCTAGACCCTCCGACCGCAGGGGCCGAAATCAGCCCCAGCATTTT. Translation gives CSARPSDRRGRNQPQHF.

The chain carries TRBV5-1 and TRBJ2-7; D gene ambiguous. The germline V gene encodes CDR1 SGHRS and CDR2 YFSETQ. With 0 bases removed from V and 4 bases from J, the gap between germline ends came to 14 bases. The CDR3 loop spans 15 amino acids. DNA for the CDR3: TGCGCCAGCAGCTTGGGCGGCGCCCAACTTTACGAGCAGTACTTC. This codes for CASSLGGAQLYEQYF.

The rearrangement joins TRBV12-3 or TRBV12-4 to TRBJ1-2; a weak D match, TRBD1 (5 bases). The CDR3 covers 13 residues. The ends were cut back, 6 bases at V and 8 bases at J, with 16 bases in the middle. The CDR3 loop reads CASRTLPGSGYTF. CDR3 nucleotides: TGTGCCAGCAGGACCCTGCCAGGGAGCGGCTACACCTTC.

The J gene is TRBJ1-3, the V gene TRBV3-1, with D tentatively TRBD1 (5 bases). Between the trimmed V and J ends, which lost 6 bases and 4 bases, there was a span of 13 bases. The CDR3 is 14 residues long. Germline lookup yields CDR1 LGHDT and CDR2 YNNKEL (reference sequence). In DNA, the CDR3 is TGTGCCAGCAGGCAAACAGGTGCGGGAAACACCATATATTTT. It is translated as CASRQTGAGNTIYF.

V usage is TRBV4-2 and J usage is TRBJ2-3, with D uncertain. The CDR3 is 14 residues long. The ends were cut back, 6 bases at V and 0 bases at J, with 10 bases in the middle. Germline V gene data show CDR1 as LGHNA and CDR2 as YNFKEQ. The CDR3: CASRRSRSTDTQYF. CDR3 nucleotides: TGTGCCAGCAGAAGAAGTCGGAGCACAGATACGCAGTATTTT.

The chain recombines TRBV10-1 with TRBJ2-1; 13 positions agree with TRBD2. The CDR3 covers 14 residues. Germline CDR1 is WNHNN and CDR2 is SYGVQD (reference sequence). Germline trimming cut 4 bases from V and 8 bases from J; bases unmatched to any gene: 2. The CDR3 reads CASSGTSGSDEQFF. For the CDR3, the DNA is TGCGCCAGCAGTGGGACTAGCGGGAGCGATGAGCAGTTCTTC.

The rearrangement uses TRBV11-2 and TRBJ1-4, with a weak D call TRBD1 (6 bases). CDR1 and CDR2 from the germline V gene are SGHAT and FQNNGV. This CDR3 comprises 15 residues. The V end was cut by 3 bases, the J end by 8 bases, with 16 bases between. The CDR3, as DNA: TGTGCCAGCAGCTTCCTACAGGGACTAGGGGAAAAACTGTTTTTT. As protein: CASSFLQGLGEKLFF.

In this sample, this clonotype turned up many times. The V call is TRBV6-2 or TRBV6-3, the J call TRBJ2-5; 15 bases are shared with TRBD2. The V gene end was trimmed by 2 bases and the J gene end by 5 bases; junction bases not matched to a gene: 12. The CDR3 runs to 19 residues. The germline V gene has CDR1 MNHEY and CDR2 SVGEGT. The CDR3, as DNA: TGTGCCAGCAGTTACCCAGGGACTAGCGGGGGGATGGGAGTTGAGACCCAGTACTTC. Translation: CASSYPGTSGGMGVETQYF.

Comments on this clonotype: A much larger clone sits a single nucleotide away, making a read error possible. The chain joins TRBV18 to TRBJ1-5; no clear D gene. The germline V gene encodes CDR1 KGHSH and CDR2 LQKENI. This CDR3 has 16 residues. CDR3 sequence: CASSPGDGSRYQPLHF. The CDR3 nucleotides read TGTGCCAGCTCACCAGGGGATGGCAGTAGGTATCAGCCCCTGCATTTT.

The chain employs TRBV6-2 or TRBV6-3 and TRBJ2-5, with D perhaps matching TRBD1 (5 bases). This CDR3 comprises 16 residues. Trimming stripped 0 bases from V and 2 bases from J, with 13 bases between. Germline V gene sequence: CDR1 MNHEY, CDR2 SVGEGT. In nucleotides, the CDR3 is TGTGCCAGCAGTTACTCGATCAGGGTACTTCAAGAGACCCAGTACTTC. Encoded protein: CASSYSIRVLQETQYF.

This clonotype turned up a few times. This sequence may be a read error, since a much larger clone differs from it by one base. The chain has TRBV20-1 and TRBJ2-6, with D perhaps TRBD2 (5 bases). From germline, CDR1 is DFQATT and CDR2 SNEGSKA (reference sequence). The CDR3 runs to 14 residues. The CDR3 reads CSAIPHPGVNVLTF. CDR3 bases: TGCAGTGCTATTCCCCACCCCGGGGTCAACGTCCTGACTTTC.

The chain links TRBV24-1 to TRBJ2-2, with 9 bases fitting TRBD1. The CDR3 length is 17 residues. From germline, CDR1 is KGHDR and CDR2 SFDVKD. V shed 5 bases, J shed 0 bases, and the junction held 6 bases outside the gene matches. The CDR3 loop is CATSALRTGANTGELFF. CDR3 sequence (DNA): TGTGCCACCAGTGCTCTCAGGACAGGGGCGAACACCGGGGAGCTGTTTTTT.

The chain recombines TRBV2 with TRBJ1-2; the match to TRBD1 covers 11 bases. CDR1 is SNHLY and CDR2 is FYNNEI in the germline V gene. The CDR3 extends over 14 amino acids. J gave up 8 bases and V 3 bases, and 5 bases lay outside the gene matches. The chain's CDR3 is CASSERTGGRGYTF. The CDR3 coding sequence is TGTGCCAGCAGTGAGAGGACAGGGGGCCGAGGCTACACCTTC. Full variable domain (outside the CDR3, taken from reference TRBV2 and TRBJ1-2): EPEVTQTPSHQVTQMGQEVILRCVPISNHLYFYWYRQILGQKVEFLVSFYNNEISEKSEIFDDQFSVERPDGSNFTLKIRSTKLEDSAMYFCASSERTGGRGYTFGSGTRLTVV.

The V and J genes are TRBV3-1 and TRBJ1-6, with D tentatively TRBD1 (6 bases). This CDR3 spans 15 amino acids. Per germline, CDR1 LGHDT and CDR2 YNNKEL (reference sequence). The V end lost 4 bases, the J end lost 10 bases, and 17 bases lay between the germline ends. In nucleotides, the CDR3 is TGTGCCAGCAGCCCACTATCCCTAGGGGGATCACCCCTCCACTTT. Translating gives CASSPLSLGGSPLHF. The full variable domain, its missing parts supplied by reference TRBV3-1 and TRBJ1-6, is DTAVSQTPKYLVTQMGNDKSIKCEQNLGHDTMYWYKQDSKKFLKIMFSYNNKELIINETVPNRFSPKSPDKAHLNLHINSLELGDSAVYFCASSPLSLGGSPLHFGNGTRLTVT.

The rearrangement joins TRBV6-5 to TRBJ1-6; 8 bases align to TRBD1. The CDR3 is made up of 15 amino acids. Germline V lookup: CDR1 MNHEY, CDR2 SVGAGI. V lost 2 bases, J lost 8 bases, and 5 bases stayed unmatched. The CDR3 sequence is CASSYEAGGHSPLHF. The CDR3 nucleotides read TGTGCCAGCAGTTACGAGGCAGGGGGCCATTCACCCCTCCACTTT.

The chain recombines TRBV20-1 with TRBJ2-7; 9 bases fit TRBD1. Germline-derived CDR1 and CDR2 are DFQATT and SNEGSKA (reference sequence). There are 14 residues in the CDR3. The V segment lost 2 bases and the J segment 5 bases; nucleotides outside the gene matches: 7. The CDR3 spells CSARPGTGTDEQYF. Here the CDR3 DNA reads TGCAGTGCTAGACCTGGGACAGGGACCGACGAGCAGTACTTC.

This chain connects TRBV7-9 to TRBJ2-5, with D perhaps TRBD2 (5 bases). CDR1 is SEHNR, CDR2 FQNEAQ, per germline (reference sequence). V was shortened by 3 bases and J by 2 bases, with 16 bases between the two germline ends. This CDR3 is built from 16 residues. The DNA of the CDR3 is TGTGCCAGCAGCTTTCTAGAGGGAACCACACAAGAGACCCAGTACTTC. Protein product: CASSFLEGTTQETQYF. The variable domain in full, with the rest retrieved from reference TRBV7-9 and TRBJ2-5, is DTGVSQNPRHKITKRGQNVTFRCDPISEHNRLYWYRQTLGQGPEFLTYFQNEAQLEKSRLLSDRFSAERPKGSFSTLEIQRTEQGDSAMYLCASSFLEGTTQETQYFGPGTRLLVL.

In its sample, this clonotype was seen once. The chain carries TRBV10-3 and TRBJ2-3, with 8 bases fitting TRBD2. This CDR3 is 17 amino acids long. With V trimmed by 7 bases and J by 0 bases, 12 bases remained unmatched. CDR1 and CDR2 from the germline V gene are ENHRY and SYGVKD. For the CDR3, the DNA is TGTGCCATCATGGGCAAGCGGGGGACCTCTAGCACAGATACGCAGTATTTT. As protein: CAIMGKRGTSSTDTQYF.

Turning to this clonotype: At one boundary the junction diverges from the germline segment, which might be a read error. The V and J genes are TRBV5-1 and TRBJ2-6; D gene uncertain. This CDR3 is built from 14 residues. CDR1 and CDR2 (germline): SGHRS, YFSETQ. CDR3 DNA: TGCGCCAGCAGCTTGTCACCTGGAGCCAACGTCCTGACTTTC. It encodes CASSLSPGANVLTF. The full variable domain, completed using reference TRBV5-1 and TRBJ2-6, is KAGVTQTPRYLIKTRGQQVTLSCSPISGHRSVSWYQQTPGQGLQFLFEYFSETQRNKGNFPGRFSGRQFSNSRSEMNVSTLELGDSALYLCASSLSPGANVLTFGAGSRLTVL.

The chain uses TRBV20-1 and TRBJ2-5; 8 bases are a match to TRBD1. The germline gives CDR1 DFQATT, CDR2 SNEGSKA (reference sequence). The CDR3 runs to 11 residues. The CDR3 coding sequence is TGCAGCGCGGACAGGGAAGAGACCCAGTACTTC. Residues: CSADREETQYF.